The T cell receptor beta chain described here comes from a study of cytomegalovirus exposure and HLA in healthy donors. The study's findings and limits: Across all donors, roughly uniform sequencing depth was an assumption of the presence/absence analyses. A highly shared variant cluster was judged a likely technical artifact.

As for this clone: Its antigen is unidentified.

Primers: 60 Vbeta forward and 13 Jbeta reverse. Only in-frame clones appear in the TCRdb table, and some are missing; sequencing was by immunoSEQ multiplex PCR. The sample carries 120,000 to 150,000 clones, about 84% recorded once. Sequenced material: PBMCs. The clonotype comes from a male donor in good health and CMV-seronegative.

The CDR3 is CASLPGMQQFF. DNA for the CDR3: TGTGCCAGCTTGCCCGGGATGCAGCAGTTCTTC. This chain joins TRBV6-4 and TRBJ2-1; TRBD2 is a possible D gene (5 bases). There are 11 residues in the CDR3. Germline V gene sequence: CDR1 MRHNA, CDR2 SNTAGT. Between the trimmed V and J ends, which lost 8 bases and 11 bases, there was a span of 13 bases.